The clone carrying this T cell receptor beta chain appeared a single time. Its matching antigen is unknown. This specimen belongs to a study of regulatory dendritic cells for organ transplantation. Sequencing used immunoSEQ multiplex PCR; TCRdb keeps in-frame clones, though not all of them. In the table there are approximately 22,000 clones, 65% to 90% of which are singletons. Whole-study findings and limits: Regulatory dendritic cells appeared to expand memory CD8+ clones less than mature ones. Naive CD4+ and CD8+ repertoires were highly diverse; memory CD8+ was most oligoclonal. The most alloreactive TCR clonotypes were found in resting memory CD8+ cells.

Allogeneic regulatory or mature dendritic cells were co-cultured for roughly five days with CFSE-labeled sorted T cells at 1:10. The V and J ends lost 4 bases and 5 bases respectively, with 28 bases between them. The CDR3 is 18 residues long. Germline-derived CDR1 and CDR2 are SGDLS and YYNGEE. The sequence was collected from a human donor in good health. The V gene is TRBV9, the J gene TRBJ2-7; D tentatively reads TRBD1 or TRBD2 (6 bases each). Material for sequencing was naive CD4+ T cells from blood cultured with dendritic cells. Subset noted: CD45RA+ naive T cells. CDR3 sequence reads: CASSPRFGFGRGGHEQYF. CDR3 bases: TGTGCCAGCAGCCCCCGGTTTGGGTTCGGACGTGGGGGGCACGAGCAGTACTTC.